These 13 T cell receptor beta chains were all obtained from the same sample, sequenced in a study of post-analysis software for immune sequencing data. Study-wide results and caveats: Patients used about 5 TRBV segments, including TRBV5-6, TRBV5-1 and TRBV20-1, more often than controls.

Every TCR beta cDNA library bore unique molecular identifiers. In TCRdb, the PCR reads were re-called with MiXCR into one record per CDR3 protein. The sample lists some 260,000 distinct CDR3 sequences; 36% were seen once. No antigen has been assigned to these receptors. Material for sequencing was blood. The source of these receptors is a girl between 5 and 17 years old with multiple sclerosis.

The chain carries TRBV10-2 and TRBJ2-4; D remains unclear. The last part of the DNA fits TRBJ2-7 better; the J call may be wrong. The CDR3 is made up of 13 amino acids. Germline-derived CDR1 and CDR2 are WSHSY and SAAADI. The CDR3, as DNA: TGCGCCAGCATTAGGACGGAATCCTACGAGCAGTACTTC. Its translation: CASIRTESYEQYF.

The chain employs TRBV19 and TRBJ1-1; a possible D gene is TRBD1 (5 bases). Trimming took 7 bases from V and 4 from J, leaving 13 bases between them. Germline lookup yields CDR1 LNHDA and CDR2 SQIVND (reference sequence). The CDR3 extends over 13 amino acids. The CDR3 DNA sequence: TGTGCCAGTAATAGGACACCCCCCACTGAAGCTTTCTTT. Translation gives CASNRTPPTEAFF.

This chain joins TRBV27 and TRBJ1-5, with D uncertain. Germline CDR1 is MNHEY and CDR2 is SMNVEV (reference sequence). Trimming shortened V by 5 bases and J by 4 bases, and 12 bases separated the two germline ends. The CDR3 contains 14 residues. The CDR3 sequence is CASSSSGVNQPQHF. CDR3 in DNA: TGTGCCAGCAGTAGTTCCGGAGTAAATCAGCCCCAGCATTTT.

This clonotype was counted once. The chain uses TRBV27 and TRBJ1-2; weak D call: TRBD1 (5 bases). Germline CDR1 is MNHEY and CDR2 is SMNVEV (reference sequence). The CDR3 has 14 amino acids. Trimming shortened V by 3 bases and J by 4 bases, and 12 bases separated the two germline ends. The CDR3 sequence is CASSLSGGAYGYTF. CDR3 bases: TGTGCCAGCAGTTTGTCCGGCGGGGCCTATGGCTACACCTTC.

As to this clonotype: A much larger clone differs by one base, so this may be a read error. The chain employs TRBV20-1 and TRBJ2-5; D is uncertain. Germline CDR1 is DFQATT and CDR2 is SNEGSKA (reference sequence). The CDR3 contains 13 residues. CDR3 sequence (DNA): TGCAGTGCTAGGGGGTCTATACAAGAGACCCGGTACTTC. It encodes CSARGSIQETRYF.

With respect to this clonotype: A read error may be the cause here, since a much bigger clone is one base away. This rearrangement joins TRBV9 to TRBJ2-5; 9 bases agree with TRBD1. The CDR3 sequence is 14 residues long. Per the germline V gene, CDR1 is SGDLS and CDR2 is YYNGEE. V shed 4 bases, J shed 11 bases, and the junction held 12 bases outside the gene matches. This chain's CDR3 is CASSPGTGYREQYF. The CDR3 DNA reads as TGTGCCAGCAGCCCCGGGACAGGGTACCGAGAGCAGTACTTC. The variable domain in full, with the rest retrieved from reference TRBV9 and TRBJ2-5, is DSGVTQTPKHLITATGQRVTLRCSPRSGDLSVYWYQQSLDQGLQFLIQYYNGEERAKGNILERFSAQQFPDLHSELNLSSLELGDSALYFCASSPGTGYREQYFGPGTRLLVL.

This clonotype has just one count. The chain joins TRBV21-1 to TRBJ1-5. TRBV21-1 is shown as a pseudogene. The CDR3 is made up of 15 amino acids. In DNA, the CDR3 is TGTGCCAGCAGCAAAGTGCGACATTTCAATCAGCCCCAGCATTTT. Protein: CASSKVRHFNQPQHF.

In its sample, this clonotype was seen a few times. This sequence joins TRBV2 and TRBJ2-1; TRBD1 might be the D (5 bases). V was shortened by 2 bases and J by 8 bases, with 16 bases between the two germline ends. CDR1 and CDR2 (germline): SNHLY, FYNNEI. The CDR3 sequence is 15 residues long. CDR3 sequence: CASSEWQGSADEQFF. In DNA, the CDR3 is TGTGCCAGCAGTGAATGGCAGGGTTCGGCCGATGAGCAGTTCTTC.

This sequence joins TRBV15 and TRBJ1-1, with a tentative D call TRBD1 (5 bases). The CDR3 is made up of 13 amino acids. Trimming removed 3 bases at V and 3 bases at J, with 8 bases between. The V gene's germline CDR1 is LNHNV and CDR2 YYDKDF (reference sequence). The CDR3 here is CATSSRGDTEAFF. The CDR3 nucleotides read TGTGCCACCAGCAGCCGGGGGGACACTGAAGCTTTCTTT.

This clonotype was detected only a few times. The chain combines TRBV7-9 with TRBJ1-4; perhaps TRBD1 as D (5 bases). Trimming left V 9 bases short and J 6 bases short, with 20 bases between. This CDR3 contains 15 residues. Germline V gene data show CDR1 as SEHNR and CDR2 as FQNEAQ (reference sequence). The CDR3 DNA is TGTGCCAGTAGCGGAACCGGGACGTTGGATGAAAAACTGTTTTTT. Its protein product is CASSGTGTLDEKLFF.

This sequence joins TRBV21-1 and TRBJ2-5; TRBD2 is the table's D call and was not checked against the DNA. TRBV21-1 is an annotated pseudogene. The CDR3 spans 15 residues. CDR3 region: CASSRGLAGEETQYF. CDR3 in DNA: TGTGCCAGCAGCCGGGGACTAGCGGGAGAAGAGACCCAGTACTTC.

In this sample, this clonotype turned up many times. The J gene is TRBJ2-3, the V gene TRBV6-5; D may be TRBD1 (6 bases). CDR3 size: 14 residues. Germline CDR1 reads MNHEY; CDR2 reads SVGAGI. V shed 0 bases and J shed 4 bases, with 8 bases lying between them. CDR3 in DNA: TGTGCCAGCAGTTACTCGGGGGCCCCAGATACGCAGTATTTT. It yields the protein CASSYSGAPDTQYF.

The table lists this clonotype with many counts. V gene TRBV27 combines with J gene TRBJ2-3; D uncertain. Germline V gene lookup returns CDR1 MNHEY and CDR2 SMNVEV (reference sequence). Deletions cut 1 base from V and 2 bases from J, with 4 bases between. The CDR3 sequence is 13 residues long. As DNA, the CDR3 is TGTGCCAGCAGTTTATTCCCCACAGATACGCAGTATTTT. Translating it yields CASSLFPTDTQYF.